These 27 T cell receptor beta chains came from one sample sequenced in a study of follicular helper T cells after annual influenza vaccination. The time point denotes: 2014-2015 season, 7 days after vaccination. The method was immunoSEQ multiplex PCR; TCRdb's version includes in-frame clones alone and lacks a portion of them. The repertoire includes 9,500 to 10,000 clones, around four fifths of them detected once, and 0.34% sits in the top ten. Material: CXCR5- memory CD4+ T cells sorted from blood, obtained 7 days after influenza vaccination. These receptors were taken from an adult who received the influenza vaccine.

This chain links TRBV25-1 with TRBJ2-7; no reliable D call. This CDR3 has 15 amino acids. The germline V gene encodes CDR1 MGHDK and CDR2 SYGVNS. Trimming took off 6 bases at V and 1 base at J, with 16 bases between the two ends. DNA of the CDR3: TGTGCCAGCAGCGGTACAGAGACCCTTTCCTACGAGCAGTACTTC. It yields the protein CASSGTETLSYEQYF.

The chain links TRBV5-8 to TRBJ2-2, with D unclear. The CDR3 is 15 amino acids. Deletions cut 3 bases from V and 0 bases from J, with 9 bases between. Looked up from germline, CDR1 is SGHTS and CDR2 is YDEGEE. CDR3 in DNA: TGTGCCAGCAGCTATGTGGTACCGAACACCGGGGAGCTGTTTTTT. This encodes CASSYVVPNTGELFF.

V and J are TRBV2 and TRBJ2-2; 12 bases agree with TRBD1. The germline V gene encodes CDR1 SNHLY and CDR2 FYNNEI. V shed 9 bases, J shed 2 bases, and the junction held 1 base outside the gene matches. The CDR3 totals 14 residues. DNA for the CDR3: TGTGCCAGGGGGACAGGGGGCAACACCGGGGAGCTGTTTTTT. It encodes CARGTGGNTGELFF.

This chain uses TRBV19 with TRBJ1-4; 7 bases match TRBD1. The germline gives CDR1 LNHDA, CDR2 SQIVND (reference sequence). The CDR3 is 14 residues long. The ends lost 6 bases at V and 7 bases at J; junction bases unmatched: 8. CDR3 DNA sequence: TGTGCCAGTAGACCTCAGGGGGGGAGTGAAAAACTGTTTTTT. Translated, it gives CASRPQGGSEKLFF.

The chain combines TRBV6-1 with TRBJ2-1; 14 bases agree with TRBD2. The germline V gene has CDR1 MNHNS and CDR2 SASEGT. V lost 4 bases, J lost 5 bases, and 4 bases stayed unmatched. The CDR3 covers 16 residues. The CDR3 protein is CASSGLAGGRHNEQFF. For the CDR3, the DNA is TGTGCCAGCAGTGGACTAGCGGGGGGGCGACACAATGAGCAGTTCTTC.

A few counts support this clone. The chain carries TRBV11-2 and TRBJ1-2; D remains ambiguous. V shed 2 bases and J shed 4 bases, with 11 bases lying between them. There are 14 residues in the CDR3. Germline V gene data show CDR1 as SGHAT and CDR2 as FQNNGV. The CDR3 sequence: CASSLLEGSYGYTF. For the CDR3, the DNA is TGTGCCAGCAGCTTACTTGAAGGAAGCTATGGCTACACCTTC. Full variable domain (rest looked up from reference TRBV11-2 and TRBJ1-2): EAGVAQSPRYKIIEKRQSVAFWCNPISGHATLYWYQQILGQGPKLLIQFQNNGVVDDSQLPKDRFSAERLKGVDSTLKIQPAKLEDSAVYLCASSLLEGSYGYTFGSGTRLTVV.

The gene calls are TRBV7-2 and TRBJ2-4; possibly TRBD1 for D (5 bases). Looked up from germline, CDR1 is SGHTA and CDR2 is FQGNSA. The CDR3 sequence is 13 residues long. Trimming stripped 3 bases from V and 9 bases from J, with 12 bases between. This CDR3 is CASSFSGKAIQYF. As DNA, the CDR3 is TGTGCCAGCAGCTTCTCAGGGAAGGCCATTCAGTACTTC.

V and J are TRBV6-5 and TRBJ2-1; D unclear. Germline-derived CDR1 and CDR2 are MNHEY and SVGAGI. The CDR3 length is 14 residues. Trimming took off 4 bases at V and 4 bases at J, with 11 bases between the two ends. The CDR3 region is CASSFISKYNEQFF. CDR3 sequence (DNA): TGTGCCAGCAGTTTCATTAGCAAATACAATGAGCAGTTCTTC.

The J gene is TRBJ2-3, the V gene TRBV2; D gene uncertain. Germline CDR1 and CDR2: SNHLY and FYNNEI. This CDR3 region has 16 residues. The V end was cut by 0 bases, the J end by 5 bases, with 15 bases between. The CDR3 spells CASSEAAFPFRDTQYF. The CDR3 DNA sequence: TGTGCCAGCAGTGAAGCGGCCTTTCCCTTTCGAGATACGCAGTATTTT. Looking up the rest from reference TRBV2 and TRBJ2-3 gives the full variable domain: EPEVTQTPSHQVTQMGQEVILRCVPISNHLYFYWYRQILGQKVEFLVSFYNNEISEKSEIFDDQFSVERPDGSNFTLKIRSTKLEDSAMYFCASSEAAFPFRDTQYFGPGTRLTVL.

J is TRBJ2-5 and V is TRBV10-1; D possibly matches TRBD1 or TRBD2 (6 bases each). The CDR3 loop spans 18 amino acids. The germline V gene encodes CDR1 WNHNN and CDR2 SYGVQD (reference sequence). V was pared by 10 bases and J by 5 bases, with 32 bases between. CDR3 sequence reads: CATRFTISPSGGGETQYF. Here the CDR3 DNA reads TGCGCCACTCGTTTCACCATTAGTCCGTCCGGGGGCGGCGAGACCCAGTACTTC.

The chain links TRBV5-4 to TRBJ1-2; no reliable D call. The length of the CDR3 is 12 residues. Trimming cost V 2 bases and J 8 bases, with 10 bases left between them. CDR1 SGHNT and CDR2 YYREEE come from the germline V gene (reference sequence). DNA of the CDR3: TGTGCCAGCAGCTTTCCGATAGGGGGCTACACCTTC. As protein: CASSFPIGGYTF.

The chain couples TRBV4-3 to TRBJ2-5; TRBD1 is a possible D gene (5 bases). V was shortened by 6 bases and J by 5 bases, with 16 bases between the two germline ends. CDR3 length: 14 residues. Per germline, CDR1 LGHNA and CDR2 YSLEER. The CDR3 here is CASRKGLPRETQYF. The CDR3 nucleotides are TGCGCCAGCAGAAAGGGGCTACCGAGGGAGACCCAGTACTTC.

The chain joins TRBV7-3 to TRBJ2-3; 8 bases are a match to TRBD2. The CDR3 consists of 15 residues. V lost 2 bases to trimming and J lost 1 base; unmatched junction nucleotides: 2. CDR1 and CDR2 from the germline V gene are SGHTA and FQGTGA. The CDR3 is CASSLRRGGTDTQYF. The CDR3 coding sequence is TGTGCCAGCAGCTTACGGCGGGGGGGCACAGATACGCAGTATTTT.

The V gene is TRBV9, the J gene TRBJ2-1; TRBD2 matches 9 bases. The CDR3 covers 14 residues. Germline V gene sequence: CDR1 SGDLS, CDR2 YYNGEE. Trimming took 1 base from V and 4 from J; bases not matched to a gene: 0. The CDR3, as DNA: TGTGCCAGCAGCGTAACTAGCGGGTACAATGAGCAGTTCTTC. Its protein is CASSVTSGYNEQFF.

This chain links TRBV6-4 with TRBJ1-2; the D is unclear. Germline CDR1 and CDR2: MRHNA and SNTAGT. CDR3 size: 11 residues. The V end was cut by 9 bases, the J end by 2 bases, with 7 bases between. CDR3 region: CASFSNYGYTF. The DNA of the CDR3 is TGTGCCAGTTTTTCCAACTATGGCTACACCTTC.

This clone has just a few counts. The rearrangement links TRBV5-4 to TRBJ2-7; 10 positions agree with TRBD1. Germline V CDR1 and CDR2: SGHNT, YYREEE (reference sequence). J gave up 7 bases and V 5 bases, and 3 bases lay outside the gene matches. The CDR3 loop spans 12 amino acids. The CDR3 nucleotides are TGTGCCAGCAGTCGGACAGGGGGTGAGCAGTACTTC. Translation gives CASSRTGGEQYF.

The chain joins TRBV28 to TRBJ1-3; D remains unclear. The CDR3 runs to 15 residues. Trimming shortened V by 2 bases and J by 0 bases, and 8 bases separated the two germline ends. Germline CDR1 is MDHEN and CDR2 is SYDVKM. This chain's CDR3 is CASSLAGSSGNTIYF. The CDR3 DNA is TGTGCCAGCAGTTTAGCCGGAAGCTCTGGAAACACCATATATTTT.

In DNA, the CDR3 is TGTGCCACCCGGACAATTATGGACTACACCTTC. Translation: CATRTIMDYTF. V gene TRBV6-6 combines with J gene TRBJ1-2, with D possibly TRBD1 on 5 matching bases. Germline values: CDR1 MNHNY, CDR2 SVGAGI (reference sequence). This CDR3 has 11 amino acids. V was trimmed by 10 bases and J by 10 bases, leaving 16 bases between them.

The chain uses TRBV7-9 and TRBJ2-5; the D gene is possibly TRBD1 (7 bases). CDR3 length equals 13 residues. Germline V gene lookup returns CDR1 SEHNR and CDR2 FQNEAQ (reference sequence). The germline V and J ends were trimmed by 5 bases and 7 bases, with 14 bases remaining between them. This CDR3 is CASSGQGGATQYF. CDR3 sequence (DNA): TGTGCCAGCAGCGGCCAGGGGGGAGCGACCCAGTACTTC.

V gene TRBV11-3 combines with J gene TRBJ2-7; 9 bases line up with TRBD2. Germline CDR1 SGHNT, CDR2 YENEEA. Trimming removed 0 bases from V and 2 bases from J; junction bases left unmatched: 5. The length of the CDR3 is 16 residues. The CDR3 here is CASSLERGGGTYEQYF. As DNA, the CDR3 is TGTGCCAGCAGCTTAGAGCGGGGGGGCGGAACCTACGAGCAGTACTTC.

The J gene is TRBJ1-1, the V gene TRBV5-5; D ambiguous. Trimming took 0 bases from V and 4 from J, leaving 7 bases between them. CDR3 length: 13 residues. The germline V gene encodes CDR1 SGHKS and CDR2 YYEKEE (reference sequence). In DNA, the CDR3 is TGTGCCAGCAGCTTGGAGGGTATCACTGAAGCTTTCTTT. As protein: CASSLEGITEAFF. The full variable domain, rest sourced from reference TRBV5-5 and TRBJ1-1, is DAGVTQSPTHLIKTRGQQVTLRCSPISGHKSVSWYQQVLGQGPQFIFQYYEKEERGRGNFPDRFSARQFPNYSSELNVNALLLGDSALYLCASSLEGITEAFFGQGTRLTVV.

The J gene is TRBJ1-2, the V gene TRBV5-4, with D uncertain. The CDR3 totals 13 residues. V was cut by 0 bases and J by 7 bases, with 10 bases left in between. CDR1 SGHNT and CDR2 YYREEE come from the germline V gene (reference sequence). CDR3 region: CASSLETYGGYTF. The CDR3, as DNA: TGTGCCAGCAGCTTGGAGACCTACGGTGGCTACACCTTC. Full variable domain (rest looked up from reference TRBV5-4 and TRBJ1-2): ETGVTQSPTHLIKTRGQQVTLRCSSQSGHNTVSWYQQALGQGPQFIFQYYREEENGRGNFPPRFSGLQFPNYSSELNVNALELDDSALYLCASSLETYGGYTFGSGTRLTVV.

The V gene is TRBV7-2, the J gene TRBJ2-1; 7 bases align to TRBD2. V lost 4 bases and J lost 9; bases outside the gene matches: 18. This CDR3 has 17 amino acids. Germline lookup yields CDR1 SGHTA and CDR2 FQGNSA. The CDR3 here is CASSSPGASGTFGEQFF. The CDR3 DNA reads TGTGCCAGCAGCTCACCTGGGGCTAGCGGCACCTTCGGTGAGCAGTTCTTC.

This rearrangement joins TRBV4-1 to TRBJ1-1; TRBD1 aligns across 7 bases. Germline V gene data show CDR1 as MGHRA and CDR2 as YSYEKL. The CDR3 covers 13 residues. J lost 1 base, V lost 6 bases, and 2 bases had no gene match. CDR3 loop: CASSRQGNTEAFF. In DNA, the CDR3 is TGCGCCAGCAGTAGACAGGGGAACACTGAAGCTTTCTTT.

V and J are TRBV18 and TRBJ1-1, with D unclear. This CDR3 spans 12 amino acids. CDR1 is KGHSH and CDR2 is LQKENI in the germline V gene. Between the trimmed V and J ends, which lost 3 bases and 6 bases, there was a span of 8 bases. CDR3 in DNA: TGTGCCAGCTCACCCGGTATCGCTGAAGCTTTCTTT. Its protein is CASSPGIAEAFF.

CDR3 sequence reads: CASSQDLGGPDEKLFF. In DNA, the CDR3 is TGTGCCAGCAGCCAAGATTTGGGGGGACCGGATGAAAAACTGTTTTTT. The chain recombines TRBV4-2 with TRBJ1-4, with D possibly being TRBD1 (5 bases). Germline lookup yields CDR1 LGHNA and CDR2 YNFKEQ. Trimming stripped 0 bases from V and 6 bases from J, with 14 bases between. The CDR3 is 16 amino acids.

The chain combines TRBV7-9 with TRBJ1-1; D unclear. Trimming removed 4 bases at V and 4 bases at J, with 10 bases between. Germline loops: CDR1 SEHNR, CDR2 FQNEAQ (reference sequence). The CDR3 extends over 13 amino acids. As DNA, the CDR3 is TGTGCCAGCAGCTCCGGTCCCGCCACTGAAGCTTTCTTT. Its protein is CASSSGPATEAFF.